This T cell receptor beta chain emerged from a study of blood T cell repertoires in COVID-19 (dated by TCRdb to the early 2020s). Turning to the overall study: Collaborator samples came from the United States, Italy and Spain and covered acute and convalescent phases of COVID-19. The material from the prospective study consisted of cDNA or gDNA derived from T cells, B-cell-depleted T cells, or PBMCs. Deeply sampled blood TCRbeta repertoires from subjects exposed to, actively infected with, or recovered from COVID-19 were included in the dataset. A freely available public database, intended as a resource for researchers studying the immune response to SARS-CoV-2, is where the repertoires were released. Samples came from the ongoing ImmuneRACE study (first 160 participants) plus 1,254 subjects from 6 global collaborators. A de-identified subject ID, COVID-19 status, age in years and sex were almost always included in the sample metadata. Where HLA class I and class II types were available, the types were taken from metadata supplied by the sample provider, not from assay-based typing. Study-wide findings and limitations: How much clinical and demographic metadata was included differed by source and by participant, and the metadata was provided uncurated.

This clone was counted a single time. What this receptor recognizes is not known. Per-base qualities were not stored, and no clone one base away is much larger. The collaborating institutions used their own protocols to collect whole blood in K2EDTA tubes. For TCRbeta analysis, collaborator samples were shipped as frozen whole blood, as isolated PBMCs, or as DNA extracted from either sample type. From the cysteine through the phenylalanine, the CDR3 covers 13 amino acids. Of the read, only the CDR3 DNA is kept; its 39 bases are in frame from base 1. V is reduced by 6 bases and J by 8 bases, leaving a spacing of 19 bases between them. The CDR1 and CDR2 encoded by the germline V gene are SQVTM and ANQGSEA. TCRbeta CDR3 regions were amplified from genomic DNA using the immunoSEQ Assay, a bias-controlled multiplex PCR. Concerning the study's data processing: Nucleated cell counts per sample were estimated from amplification of reference gene primers within the assay. Sequence reads were collapsed and filtered to measure the absolute abundance of every unique TCRbeta CDR3 rearrangement. For each sample, productive Simpson clonality was calculated as the square root of Simpson's diversity index across productive rearrangements. As stored in TCRdb, this immuneACCESS dataset retains in-frame rearrangements with V and J assigned. A fraction of the clones does not appear; measured against another copy, unresolved V genes explain less than half of the discrepancy, and the remainder lacks a known reason. That table furnishes V, J and clone size, whereas the DNA furnished D and trimming. This sample holds 250,000 or so clones; 70% to 90% were observed only once. Of the sample, 4% to 4.5% falls within the top ten clones.

The clonotype originates from a man between 50 and 59 years old with acute or convalescent COVID-19. Specimen: peripheral blood. The chain joins TRBV29-1 to TRBJ1-2; the D gene identity is not certain. The nucleotide sequence is given as TGCAGCGTAACCGATTATTTACGGTTCGGCTACACCTTC. Its protein reads: CSVTDYLRFGYTF.